A selection of T cell receptor beta chains follows, all from one sample in a study of chemoradiotherapy in HPV16-positive cancers. Here immunoSEQ multiplex PCR was the method, and the copy in TCRdb shows in-frame clones only, minus some. Here the sample spans roughly 15,000 clones, around 72% being singletons. Collection took place from a patient who underwent chemoradiotherapy. The receptors derive from a human donor with HPV-associated anogenital cancer. CDR3s include the opening cysteine and the closing phenylalanine or tryptophan. The order of the fields is J gene, V gene, CDR3 protein.

j_gene: TRBJ2-1
v_gene: TRBV19
CDR3aa: CASSGYGTRNNEQFF

j_gene: TRBJ1-2
v_gene: TRBV28
CDR3aa: CASSQGRIPSTNYGYTF

j_gene: TRBJ1-4
v_gene: TRBV11-1
CDR3aa: CASSSLPSEQLFF

j_gene: TRBJ2-1
v_gene: TRBV6-5
CDR3aa: CASSRASEQFF

j_gene: TRBJ1-1
v_gene: TRBV18
CDR3aa: CASTGMNTEAFF

j_gene: TRBJ2-7
v_gene: TRBV6-5
CDR3aa: CASSIRSGAPYEQYF

j_gene: TRBJ2-3
v_gene: TRBV7-8
CDR3aa: CASSKKERSTDTQYF

j_gene: TRBJ1-1
v_gene: TRBV28
CDR3aa: CASSLGGWDTEAFF

j_gene: TRBJ1-1
v_gene: TRBV7-3
CDR3aa: CASSLGPIPNTEAFF

j_gene: TRBJ2-7
v_gene: TRBV5-4
CDR3aa: CASSGSPAHEQYF

j_gene: TRBJ2-7
v_gene: TRBV6-5
CDR3aa: CASSYDSYEDEQYF

j_gene: TRBJ2-5
v_gene: TRBV7-6
CDR3aa: CASSRMGGLQETQYF

j_gene: TRBJ2-7
v_gene: TRBV4-2
CDR3aa: CASSQLVGTGGYEQYF

j_gene: TRBJ1-2
v_gene: TRBV4-2
CDR3aa: CASSQGGSGTGHGYTF

j_gene: TRBJ1-1
v_gene: TRBV11-3
CDR3aa: CASSLGKNTEAFF

j_gene: TRBJ1-1
v_gene: TRBV29-1
CDR3aa: CSVIDRGNTEAFF

j_gene: TRBJ1-2
v_gene: TRBV7-9
CDR3aa: CASSFRGTGVENYGYTF